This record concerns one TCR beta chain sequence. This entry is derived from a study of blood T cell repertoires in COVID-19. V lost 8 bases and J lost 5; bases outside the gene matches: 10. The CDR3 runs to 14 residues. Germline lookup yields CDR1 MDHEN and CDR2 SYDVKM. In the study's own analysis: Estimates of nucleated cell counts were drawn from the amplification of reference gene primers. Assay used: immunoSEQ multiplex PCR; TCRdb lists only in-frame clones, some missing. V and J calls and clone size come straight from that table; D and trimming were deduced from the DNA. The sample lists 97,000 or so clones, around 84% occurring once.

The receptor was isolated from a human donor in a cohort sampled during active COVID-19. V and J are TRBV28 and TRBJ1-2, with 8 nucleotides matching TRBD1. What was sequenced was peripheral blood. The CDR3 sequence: CASVAGGEPYGYTF. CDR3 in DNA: TGTGCCAGCGTAGCAGGGGGCGAACCTTATGGCTACACCTTC.